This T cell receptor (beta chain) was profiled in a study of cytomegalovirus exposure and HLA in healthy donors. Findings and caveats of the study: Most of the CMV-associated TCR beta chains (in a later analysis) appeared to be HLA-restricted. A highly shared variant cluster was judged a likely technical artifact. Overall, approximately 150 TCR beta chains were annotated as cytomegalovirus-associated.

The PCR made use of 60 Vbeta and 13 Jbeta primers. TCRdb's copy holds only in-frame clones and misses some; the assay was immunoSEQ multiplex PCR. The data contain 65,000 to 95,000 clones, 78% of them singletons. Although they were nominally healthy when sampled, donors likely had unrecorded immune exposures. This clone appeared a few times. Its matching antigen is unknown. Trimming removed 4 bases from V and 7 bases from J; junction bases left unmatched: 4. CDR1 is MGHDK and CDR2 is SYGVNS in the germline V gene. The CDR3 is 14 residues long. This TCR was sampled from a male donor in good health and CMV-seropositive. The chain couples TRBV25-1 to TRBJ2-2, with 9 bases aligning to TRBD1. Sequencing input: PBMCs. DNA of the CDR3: TGTGCCAGCAGTGCGGGACAGGGAATCGGGGAGCTGTTTTTT. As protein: CASSAGQGIGELFF.